The T cell receptor (beta chain) under discussion was sequenced for a study of siplizumab effects on memory and regulatory T cells (dated by TCRdb to about 2019). In the study overall: The study looked at the effect of siplizumab, an anti-CD2 antibody, on alloreactive T-cell subsets in allogeneic mixed lymphocyte reactions made from human PBMCs. General study outcomes and caveats: No functional confirmation was obtained for the suppressive function of proliferating Tregs from siplizumab cultures. Compared with memory T cells, unstimulated naive T cells appeared more diverse, and naive cells seemed to make a substantial contribution to the alloresponse. Siplizumab significantly reduced the cumulative frequency of alloreactive sequences traceable to unstimulated CD4+ memory T cells. For roughly 80-97% of proliferating CD4+ or CD8+ clones, no naive or memory phenotype could be assigned. Sequences below about 10^-5 frequency were poorly captured, so only a minor fraction of alloreactive clones could be mapped to unstimulated subsets. Among mappable alloreactive CD4+ clones, an average Treg-derived fraction of roughly 71% was observed with siplizumab, compared with 25% to 30% in control reactions.

Library preparation was by the immunoSEQ multiplex PCR assay. Each sample had 80,000 to 100,000 TCR templates assayed by the deep sequencing platform. Genomic DNA extracted from sorted T cells was the material used for TCRbeta CDR3 sequencing. From the authors' description of their analysis: The R programming language was used for the clonal analysis of the TCRbeta CDR3 data. Alloreactive CD4+ and CD8+ clones were defined by comparing unstimulated samples with post-reaction CFSE-low samples. Regulatory or non-regulatory origin of alloreactive CD4+ clones was assigned by matching sequences to the sorted unstimulated Treg and non-Treg repertoires. TCRdb carries this immuneACCESS record with in-frame sequences only. Its versions omit some clonotypes, under half of them owing to an unresolved V gene in the studies checked, with the rest unexplained. That table furnishes V, J and clone size, whereas the DNA furnished D and trimming. Present in this sample are more than 90,000 clones, 80% to 95% of which were seen just once. More than 10% of the sample is held by the ten biggest clonotypes.

From the cysteine through the phenylalanine, the CDR3 covers 15 amino acids. Only the CDR3 part of the read is kept: 45 bases, read in frame from the first base. V trim: 4 bases; J trim: 7 bases; unmatched bases: 10. Per the germline V gene, SGHRS is the CDR1 and YFSETQ is the CDR2. Concerning this clone: Its specific antigen is unknown. Per-base quality was not reported, and no clone a single base away is much larger than it.

Sorted unstimulated T cells, along with proliferating T cells recovered from mixed lymphocyte reactions, underwent TCRbeta CDR3 sequencing. Fresh whole blood from some ten HLA-typed healthy donors was used as the source from which PBMCs were isolated. Unstimulated CD4+ non-regulatory T cells were FACS-sorted to map the origin of alloreactive clones. The sequenced sample consisted of non-Treg CD4+ T cells sorted from blood. In light of the paper, this sample's cell subset or site label describes: FACS-sorted unstimulated CD4+ non-regulatory T cells. The receptor's source is a human donor in good health. This chain is built from TRBV5-1 and TRBJ2-1; 8 nucleotides in the junction match TRBD1. The CDR3 protein sequence reads: CASSLQGTGFNEQFF. Here is the DNA: TGCGCCAGCAGCCTGCAGGGGACAGGATTTAATGAGCAGTTCTTC.